This T cell receptor beta chain was documented in a study of T cell responses to AZD1222 COVID-19 vaccine. The germline V gene encodes CDR1 SGDLS and CDR2 YYNGEE. Trimming left V 0 bases short and J 1 base short, with 8 bases between. The CDR3 totals 15 residues. Assay: immunoSEQ multiplex PCR; the TCRdb copy retains only in-frame clones and omits some. The data contain around 200,000 clones, just under 95% of them singletons. Regarding the study as a whole: Seropositivity was recorded at baseline in only 6 or 7 AZD1222 recipients. Repertoire sampling happened only post peak T cell response. Mapped onto spike, vaccine-associated CD4 TCRs spanned it and were dominant at 160-218 and 743-854.

On this clone: Antigen specificity is unknown. This specimen includes other DNA sequences encoding the same CDR3.

Sequencing used peripheral blood, obtained 28 days after the second dose of the MenACWY control vaccine. The receptor's source is an adult who received the MenACWY meningococcal vaccine as a control. V gene TRBV9 combines with J gene TRBJ1-5, with D uncertain. The CDR3 nucleotides are TGTGCCAGCAGCGTAGGAGGGAACAGCAATCAGCCCCAGCATTTT. It encodes CASSVGGNSNQPQHF.